Following are 28 T cell receptor beta chains from one sample sequenced in a study of Ad26.COV2.S vaccination and SARS-CoV-2 variants. Sample treatment: 19 received Ad26.COV2.S at low or high dose, single or two shots; about five received placebo; per-sample allocation not given. It was on day 63 after the first vaccine or placebo injection that samples were taken. Profiling relied on immunoSEQ multiplex PCR, and the TCRdb table lists in-frame clones only, not all of them. The top ten hold more than 1.5% of the sample, which has around 320,000 clones, about 82% seen once. The sequencing used peripheral blood, collected in a trial of Ad26.COV2.S vaccine versus placebo. These receptors all stem from a person between 18 and 65 years old who received the Ad26.COV2.S COVID-19 vaccine or a placebo.

The rearrangement links TRBV4-2 to TRBJ2-7, with TRBD2 as a possible D gene (7 bases). V lost 3 bases and J 0 bases, leaving 15 bases between the germline ends. The V gene's germline CDR1 is LGHNA and CDR2 YNFKEQ. The CDR3 extends over 16 amino acids. The CDR3 sequence: CASSQLGASGSYEQYF. The CDR3 coding sequence is TGTGCCAGCAGCCAGCTGGGGGCTAGCGGCTCCTACGAGCAGTACTTC.

This chain links TRBV20-1 with TRBJ2-4; the match to TRBD2 covers 16 bases. Germline-derived CDR1 and CDR2 are DFQATT and SNEGSKA (reference sequence). This CDR3 comprises 17 residues. Trimming took 3 bases from V and 2 from J; bases not matched to a gene: 4. In DNA, the CDR3 is TGCAGTGCTAGTGAGGGACTAGCGGGGGGGTCCAAAAACATTCAGTACTTC. Protein: CSASEGLAGGSKNIQYF.

The chain has TRBV18 and TRBJ2-7; D is uncertain. The CDR3 totals 13 residues. The V gene lost 4 bases and the J gene lost 7 bases, with 14 bases spanning the gap. The germline V gene encodes CDR1 KGHSH and CDR2 LQKENI. The CDR3 is CASSRSGSPEQYF. CDR3 nucleotides: TGTGCCAGCTCACGTTCCGGGTCCCCAGAGCAGTACTTC.

This chain links TRBV19 with TRBJ1-1; no definite D call. Germline V gene sequence: CDR1 LNHDA, CDR2 SQIVND (reference sequence). Deletions cut 3 bases from V and 1 base from J, with 9 bases between. This CDR3 contains 14 residues. The CDR3 loop reads CASSIRGPNTEAFF. CDR3 sequence (DNA): TGTGCCAGTAGTATCCGAGGCCCGAACACTGAAGCTTTCTTT.

The V gene is TRBV27, the J gene TRBJ2-5; TRBD2 might be the D (5 bases). There are 13 residues in the CDR3. The V end was cut by 8 bases, the J end by 4 bases, with 14 bases between. Germline-derived CDR1 and CDR2 are MNHEY and SMNVEV (reference sequence). The CDR3 DNA reads TGTGCCAGCGGGGAGCCATGGGGAGAGACCCAGTACTTC. Protein sequence: CASGEPWGETQYF.

The chain has TRBV18 and TRBJ1-5; no clear D. The CDR3 covers 15 residues. Between the trimmed V and J ends, which lost 2 bases and 9 bases, there was a span of 17 bases. CDR1 is KGHSH, CDR2 LQKENI, per germline. The CDR3 here is CASSPSYSSARPQHF. The CDR3 DNA reads as TGTGCCAGCTCACCATCCTACTCCTCGGCGCGGCCCCAGCATTTT.

The chain joins TRBV7-3 to TRBJ2-2; D is possibly TRBD1 (6 bases). Trimming took off 0 bases at V and 4 bases at J, with 6 bases between the two ends. This CDR3 is built from 14 residues. Germline-derived CDR1 and CDR2 are SGHTA and FQGTGA. This chain's CDR3 is CASSLTGGTGELFF. The CDR3, as DNA: TGTGCCAGCAGCTTAACAGGGGGCACCGGGGAGCTGTTTTTT.

The chain links TRBV7-2 to TRBJ2-1, with 9 positions matching TRBD2. The CDR3 is 19 amino acids. Germline lookup yields CDR1 SGHTA and CDR2 FQGNSA. Germline trimming cut 0 bases from V and 4 bases from J; bases unmatched to any gene: 13. The CDR3 DNA is TGTGCCAGCAGCTTAGCGCGTTTGGCTCGCGGGGGGGTATACAATGAGCAGTTCTTC. It translates to CASSLARLARGGVYNEQFF.

This chain joins TRBV20-1 and TRBJ2-3, with TRBD2 identical over 9 bases. The ends lost 3 bases at V and 5 bases at J; junction bases unmatched: 6. CDR1 DFQATT and CDR2 SNEGSKA come from the germline V gene (reference sequence). The CDR3 consists of 14 residues. CDR3 bases: TGCAGTGCTAGTTCCCAGCGGGGGGTAGATACGCAGTATTTT. Residues: CSASSQRGVDTQYF.

The chain uses TRBV2 and TRBJ2-2; 7 bases line up with TRBD2. This CDR3 has 14 amino acids. Trimming at V came to 7 bases and at J to 2 bases, leaving 4 bases not matched to a gene. In germline, CDR1 is SNHLY, CDR2 FYNNEI. CDR3 loop: CASKGRVNTGELFF. Written as DNA, the CDR3 is TGTGCCAGCAAAGGGAGGGTTAACACCGGGGAGCTGTTTTTT.

J is TRBJ2-1 and V is TRBV7-8; D not certain. The germline V and J ends were trimmed by 3 bases and 5 bases, with 2 bases remaining between them. This CDR3 contains 11 residues. Germline lookup yields CDR1 SGHVS and CDR2 FQNEAQ. This chain's CDR3 is CASSFDNEQFF. CDR3 nucleotides: TGTGCCAGCAGCTTTGACAATGAGCAGTTCTTC.

CDR3 nucleotides: TGCGCCAGCAGGGCCGGGACAAACTATGGCTACACCTTC. It specifies CASRAGTNYGYTF. V is TRBV5-1 and J is TRBJ1-2; a possible D gene is TRBD1 (6 bases). In germline, CDR1 is SGHRS, CDR2 YFSETQ. The CDR3 is 13 amino acids. V lost 5 bases and J lost 2, with 10 bases in between.

The chain recombines TRBV6-5 with TRBJ1-1; D is ambiguous. Per germline, CDR1 MNHEY and CDR2 SVGAGI. CDR3 size: 14 residues. Trimming stripped 3 bases from V and 3 bases from J, with 11 bases between. CDR3 bases: TGTGCCAGCAGTTATTCTGCCTCATACACTGAAGCTTTCTTT. Its translation: CASSYSASYTEAFF.

V usage is TRBV2 and J usage is TRBJ2-5, with D hard to call. Deletions cut 4 bases from V and 1 base from J, with 7 bases between. This CDR3 has 13 residues. Germline V gene sequence: CDR1 SNHLY, CDR2 FYNNEI. CDR3: CASSGGVQETQYF. The CDR3 DNA sequence: TGTGCCAGCAGTGGGGGTGTCCAAGAGACCCAGTACTTC.

V and J are TRBV6-5 and TRBJ2-3, with a possible D match to TRBD1 (6 bases). V dropped 2 bases and J dropped 5 bases, with 11 bases sitting between them. The CDR3 contains 14 residues. Germline V gene data show CDR1 as MNHEY and CDR2 as SVGAGI. CDR3 nucleotides: TGTGCCAGCAGTTACCAACCAGGGGTAGATACGCAGTATTTT. Protein: CASSYQPGVDTQYF.

The chain couples TRBV9 to TRBJ1-3; the D is unclear. The V end lost 0 bases, the J end lost 9 bases, and 22 bases lay between the germline ends. Germline values: CDR1 SGDLS, CDR2 YYNGEE. CDR3 length equals 17 residues. This CDR3 is CASSVAAGSGGVTTIYF. DNA of the CDR3: TGTGCCAGCAGCGTAGCAGCCGGGTCGGGTGGTGTCACCACCATATATTTT.

This clone occurred once. The rearrangement joins TRBV30 to TRBJ1-1; no clear D gene. Germline V gene sequence: CDR1 GTSNPN, CDR2 SVGIG (reference sequence). The CDR3 has 13 residues. Deletions cut 5 bases from V and 1 base from J, with 11 bases between. The CDR3 spells CAWGLLGNTEAFF. The CDR3 DNA is TGTGCCTGGGGTCTTTTGGGGAACACTGAAGCTTTCTTT.

This rearrangement joins TRBV6-6 to TRBJ2-1; D is undetermined. CDR1 is MNHNY, CDR2 SVGAGI, per germline (reference sequence). The CDR3 loop spans 13 amino acids. Trimming took 3 bases from V and 8 from J, leaving 11 bases between them. Here the CDR3 reads CASSYKFGDEQFF. CDR3 nucleotide sequence: TGTGCCAGCAGTTATAAGTTTGGCGATGAGCAGTTCTTC.

The rearrangement uses TRBV14 and TRBJ2-6, with 8 bases fitting TRBD1. This CDR3 is 18 amino acids long. Germline trimming cut 3 bases from V and 2 bases from J; bases unmatched to any gene: 9. Germline assignment: CDR1 SGHDN and CDR2 FVKESK. The CDR3 region has the DNA TGTGCCAGCAGCCATCGGGCAGGGGGCACTGCTGGGGCCAACGTCCTGACTTTC. As protein: CASSHRAGGTAGANVLTF.

The chain carries TRBV15 and TRBJ1-3; D is perhaps TRBD1 (6 bases). V was clipped by 0 bases and J by 2 bases, with 8 bases between them. Germline values: CDR1 LNHNV, CDR2 YYDKDF (reference sequence). The CDR3 loop spans 15 amino acids. The CDR3, as DNA: TGTGCCACCAGCAGAGATCCAGGGGCTGGAAACACCATATATTTT. Amino acid sequence: CATSRDPGAGNTIYF. The full variable domain, its missing parts supplied by reference TRBV15 and TRBJ1-3, is DAMVIQNPRYQVTQFGKPVTLSCSQTLNHNVMYWYQQKSSQAPKLLFHYYDKDFNNEADTPDNFQSRRPNTSFCFLDIRSPGLGDTAMYLCATSRDPGAGNTIYFGEGSWLTVV.

This chain connects TRBV7-9 to TRBJ1-6; D perhaps matches TRBD1 (6 bases). Trimming left V 5 bases short and J 8 bases short, with 13 bases between. CDR1 is SEHNR, CDR2 FQNEAQ, per germline (reference sequence). This CDR3 spans 14 amino acids. The CDR3: CASSPQGAYSPLHF. The CDR3 DNA reads TGTGCCAGCAGCCCACAGGGAGCCTATTCACCCCTCCACTTT.

This clone has more than one count but fewer than ten. V gene TRBV6-1 combines with J gene TRBJ2-2; TRBD1 or TRBD2 may be the D gene (5 bases each). The germline V gene encodes CDR1 MNHNS and CDR2 SASEGT. Trimming pared 0 bases from V and 2 bases from J, leaving 13 bases between. The CDR3 has 17 residues. The CDR3 protein is CASSEALGVVNTGELFF. As DNA, the CDR3 is TGTGCCAGCAGTGAAGCGCTGGGGGTAGTAAACACCGGGGAGCTGTTTTTT.

This chain joins TRBV27 and TRBJ1-3; D gene uncertain. Germline lookup yields CDR1 MNHEY and CDR2 SMNVEV (reference sequence). The length of the CDR3 is 15 residues. V lost 0 bases and J 3 bases, leaving 9 bases between the germline ends. The CDR3 here is CASSLSKGFGNTIYF. CDR3 DNA sequence: TGTGCCAGCAGTTTATCGAAAGGGTTTGGAAACACCATATATTTT.

The V gene is TRBV10-3, the J gene TRBJ2-1, with a tentative D call TRBD2 (5 bases). This CDR3 is 16 amino acids long. Trimming cost V 0 bases and J 8 bases, with 17 bases left between them. Germline V gene sequence: CDR1 ENHRY, CDR2 SYGVKD. CDR3 amino acids: CAISESEESGSDEQFF. CDR3 bases: TGTGCCATCAGTGAGTCCGAGGAGAGTGGGAGCGATGAGCAGTTCTTC.

The J gene is TRBJ1-3, the V gene TRBV9; D is uncertain. CDR3 length: 16 amino acids. Germline assignment: CDR1 SGDLS and CDR2 YYNGEE. V was trimmed by 2 bases and J by 0 bases, leaving 12 bases between them. CDR3 sequence reads: CASSVGRGTSGNTIYF. The CDR3 DNA sequence: TGTGCCAGCAGCGTCGGCCGGGGTACCTCTGGAAACACCATATATTTT.

The rearrangement joins TRBV7-9 to TRBJ2-7; D may match TRBD1 or TRBD2 (6 bases each). The V gene lost 4 bases and the J gene lost 1 base, with 14 bases spanning the gap. CDR1 is SEHNR, CDR2 FQNEAQ, per germline (reference sequence). The length of the CDR3 is 15 residues. The CDR3 region is CASSSGGRGSYEQYF. CDR3 nucleotides: TGTGCCAGCAGCTCCGGGGGAAGGGGGTCCTACGAGCAGTACTTC.

The J gene is TRBJ1-2, the V gene TRBV19, with 9 nucleotides matching TRBD1. Germline CDR1 is LNHDA and CDR2 is SQIVND (reference sequence). The CDR3 is 14 residues long. The V segment lost 5 bases and the J segment 2 bases; nucleotides outside the gene matches: 3. The CDR3 nucleotides read TGTGCCAGTAGTCACAGGGGGCCCAACTATGGCTACACCTTC. Translated, it gives CASSHRGPNYGYTF.

In DNA form, the CDR3 reads TGTGCCAGTAGTATAGGGGGCACCTACTATGGCTACACCTTC. Translation gives CASSIGGTYYGYTF. The V and J genes are TRBV19 and TRBJ1-2; tentatively, D is TRBD1 (5 bases). From germline, CDR1 is LNHDA and CDR2 SQIVND (reference sequence). The CDR3 runs 14 residues. The V end lost 1 base, the J end lost 3 bases, and 9 bases lay between the germline ends.